This record concerns one T cell receptor (beta chain) sequence. This specimen comes from a study of tumor T cells in aggressive B-cell lymphoma. Germline V gives CDR1 PRHDT, CDR2 FYEKMQ (reference sequence). The CDR3 contains 13 residues. With 5 bases removed from V and 4 bases from J, the gap between germline ends came to 8 bases. TCRdb's copy holds only in-frame clones and misses some; the assay was immunoSEQ multiplex PCR. The sample contains thousands of clones, roughly 91% of which appear only once. The sequencing input was tumor tissue. The sequence came from an adult with diffuse large B cell lymphoma. The chain couples TRBV13 to TRBJ2-2; no reliable D call. The CDR3 DNA reads TGTGCCAGCAGCCACAGATTCACCGGGGAGCTGTTTTTT. Its protein is CASSHRFTGELFF.